The 14 T cell receptor beta chains presented below share a single source sample, sequenced in a study of control samples from healthy donors and cancer patients. Using immunoSEQ multiplex PCR, the repertoire was profiled, and TCRdb retains in-frame clones only, with some absent. Of tens of thousands of clones in the sample, around 90% were seen once. Specimen: blood. These receptors all come from a woman in her 70s in good health.

The V call is TRBV3-1 (or the pseudogene TRBV3-2), the J call TRBJ1-4, with a possible D match to TRBD1 (5 bases). Trimming left V 1 base short and J 6 bases short, with 18 bases between. CDR1 LGHDT and CDR2 YNNKEL come from the germline V gene (reference sequence). The CDR3 length is 17 residues. CDR3 loop: CASSQVPWGTGDEKLFF. The CDR3 coding sequence is TGTGCCAGCAGCCAAGTTCCGTGGGGGACTGGGGATGAAAAACTGTTTTTT.

The gene calls are TRBV3-1 (or the pseudogene TRBV3-2) and TRBJ1-5, with no clear D. Trimming left V 0 bases short and J 2 bases short, with 5 bases between. The CDR3 runs to 14 residues. Germline CDR1 and CDR2: LGHDT and YNNKEL (reference sequence). As DNA, the CDR3 is TGTGCCAGCAGCCAAGAATGGGGCAATCAGCCCCAGCATTTT. It codes for CASSQEWGNQPQHF.

The chain carries TRBV28 and TRBJ1-5, with D tentatively TRBD1 (5 bases). Germline loops: CDR1 MDHEN, CDR2 SYDVKM. Trimming stripped 3 bases from V and 2 bases from J, with 20 bases between. This CDR3 spans 18 amino acids. The CDR3 spells CASSFITGGLSGNQPQHF. The CDR3 DNA is TGTGCCAGCAGTTTTATCACGGGGGGATTAAGTGGCAATCAGCCCCAGCATTTT.

The chain carries TRBV7-2 and TRBJ2-7; TRBD1 aligns across 7 bases. V shed 5 bases, J shed 3 bases, and the junction held 7 bases outside the gene matches. The germline CDR1 and CDR2 sequences are SGHTA and FQGNSA. This CDR3 spans 14 amino acids. The CDR3 spells CASSPDRASYEQYF. DNA of the CDR3: TGTGCCAGCAGCCCCGACAGGGCAAGCTACGAGCAGTACTTC. The full variable domain, rest sourced from reference TRBV7-2 and TRBJ2-7, is GAGVSQSPSNKVTEKGKDVELRCDPISGHTALYWYRQSLGQGLEFLIYFQGNSAPDKSGLPSDRFSAERTGGSVSTLTIQRTQQEDSAVYLCASSPDRASYEQYFGPGTRLTVT.

The CDR3 DNA follows: TGCGCCAGCAGTTACTCAGGGGGGACTGAAGCTTTCTTT. Residues: CASSYSGGTEAFF. V usage is TRBV10-1 and J usage is TRBJ1-1; TRBD1 matches 7 bases. The CDR3 loop spans 13 amino acids. Germline CDR1 WNHNN, CDR2 SYGVQD (reference sequence). The V and J ends lost 5 bases and 5 bases, in that order; junction bases with no gene match: 5.

The rearrangement uses TRBV4-1 and TRBJ1-4; D not resolved. This CDR3 has 16 amino acids. In germline, CDR1 is MGHRA, CDR2 YSYEKL. Trimming took 4 bases from V and 4 from J, leaving 16 bases between them. The CDR3, as DNA: TGCGCCAGCAGCCCCGAGTCGGGGAGTCGTAATGAAAAACTGTTTTTT. It codes for CASSPESGSRNEKLFF.

This chain joins TRBV7-9 and TRBJ1-5; D remains ambiguous. Germline lookup yields CDR1 SEHNR and CDR2 FQNEAQ (reference sequence). Trimming cost V 3 bases and J 6 bases, with 9 bases left between them. The CDR3 runs to 13 residues. CDR3: CASSLSGIQPQHF. In DNA form, the CDR3 reads TGTGCCAGCAGCTTGTCGGGCATTCAGCCCCAGCATTTT.

The chain employs TRBV20-1 and TRBJ2-3; D uncertain. Per the germline V gene, CDR1 is DFQATT and CDR2 is SNEGSKA (reference sequence). CDR3 size: 11 residues. Trimming removed 6 bases from V and 5 bases from J, with 9 bases in between. Here the CDR3 reads CSAPVGDTQYF. In nucleotides, the CDR3 is TGCAGTGCCCCGGTGGGAGATACGCAGTATTTT.

The gene calls are TRBV5-6 and TRBJ2-7; D not resolved. Per the germline V gene, CDR1 is SGHDT and CDR2 is YYEEEE. Trimming pared 4 bases from V and 4 bases from J, leaving 12 bases between. The CDR3 sequence is 13 residues long. The CDR3 is CASSPKTGYEQYF. In DNA form, the CDR3 reads TGTGCCAGCAGCCCAAAGACTGGGTACGAGCAGTACTTC.

The chain links TRBV6-5 to TRBJ2-7, with 7 bases identical to TRBD2. This CDR3 comprises 15 residues. After removal of 6 bases from V and 7 bases from J, the junction contained 15 bases not matched to a gene. Germline V gene sequence: CDR1 MNHEY, CDR2 SVGAGI. The CDR3 sequence is CASSPGRLPGGEQYF. As DNA, the CDR3 is TGTGCCAGCAGCCCCGGGAGACTACCGGGAGGTGAGCAGTACTTC.

V usage is TRBV5-6 and J usage is TRBJ1-5; no definite D call. CDR1 SGHDT and CDR2 YYEEEE come from the germline V gene. The CDR3 loop spans 14 amino acids. V gave up 5 bases and J gave up 3 bases, with 12 bases separating them. The CDR3 loop is CASSIDGDNQPQHF. The CDR3 DNA is TGTGCCAGCAGTATTGACGGAGACAATCAGCCCCAGCATTTT.

The chain couples TRBV12-5 to TRBJ2-7, with 11 bases that match TRBD2. The CDR3 is made up of 14 amino acids. The junction had 5 bases not matched to a gene; V was cut back by 5 bases and J by 5 bases. CDR1 LGHNT and CDR2 FRNRAP come from the germline V gene. The DNA of the CDR3 is TGTGCTAGTGGTCCCGGGACTAGCGGCCACGAGCAGTACTTC. Its protein product is CASGPGTSGHEQYF.

This sequence joins TRBV5-1 and TRBJ2-5; D possibly corresponds to TRBD2 (6 bases). This CDR3 comprises 16 residues. Between the trimmed V and J ends, which lost 4 bases and 1 base, there was a span of 17 bases. Germline values: CDR1 SGHRS, CDR2 YFSETQ. CDR3: CASSETSEGPQETQYF. The CDR3, as DNA: TGCGCCAGCAGCGAGACATCGGAGGGCCCCCAAGAGACCCAGTACTTC.

This rearrangement joins TRBV3-1 (or the pseudogene TRBV3-2) to TRBJ1-1; D ambiguous. CDR1 and CDR2 (germline): LGHDT, YNNKEL (reference sequence). Trimming shortened V by 4 bases and J by 1 base, and 7 bases separated the two germline ends. CDR3 size: 13 residues. CDR3 nucleotides: TGTGCCAGCAGCCGGGCTGGGAACACTGAAGCTTTCTTT. This encodes CASSRAGNTEAFF.